One sample yielded the 20 T cell receptor beta chains listed below, sequenced in a study of shared clonotypes between healthy human individuals. Here immunoSEQ multiplex PCR was the method, and the copy in TCRdb shows in-frame clones only, minus some. The data show about 680,000 clones, about three quarters seen once. Sequencing was carried out using memory CD4+ T cells sorted from blood. Documented subset: CD45RA-negative fraction. These receptors all come from a woman in her twenties or thirties in good health.

The chain employs TRBV5-1 and TRBJ2-7; the D gene is possibly TRBD1 (5 bases). V was trimmed by 0 bases and J by 2 bases, leaving 21 bases between them. The germline V gene has CDR1 SGHRS and CDR2 YFSETQ. The CDR3 runs to 18 residues. The CDR3 region has the DNA TGCGCCAGCAGCTTGGGACAGCCATTCGCAGTCTCCACCTACGAGCAGTACTTC. Residues: CASSLGQPFAVSTYEQYF.

To note about this clone: Distinct nucleotide sequences in the sample also encode this CDR3. This chain joins TRBV5-1 and TRBJ1-5; 9 bases align to TRBD1. The length of the CDR3 is 14 residues. Losses at the gene ends were 4 bases for V and 7 bases for J; bases not matched to a gene: 6. Per the germline V gene, CDR1 is SGHRS and CDR2 is YFSETQ. The CDR3 DNA reads TGCGCCAGCAGCCCAGGGACAGGGTGGCAGCCCCAGCATTTT. It translates to CASSPGTGWQPQHF.

V gene TRBV2 combines with J gene TRBJ1-3; D remains ambiguous. The CDR3 is made up of 16 amino acids. V lost 2 bases and J lost 0, with 11 bases in between. CDR1 and CDR2 (germline): SNHLY, FYNNEI. The CDR3 is CASSEQIAFSGNTIYF. In DNA form, the CDR3 reads TGTGCCAGCAGTGAACAGATAGCCTTCTCTGGAAACACCATATATTTT.

V is TRBV2 and J is TRBJ1-1; the D is unclear. The CDR3 runs to 13 residues. Germline-derived CDR1 and CDR2 are SNHLY and FYNNEI. V lost 8 bases and J lost 5, with 15 bases in between. The CDR3 spells CASGVEYETEAFF. The CDR3 nucleotides are TGTGCCAGCGGGGTCGAGTATGAAACTGAAGCTTTCTTT.

The V call is TRBV11-2, the J call TRBJ1-5; TRBD1 agrees at 7 bases. The germline V gene has CDR1 SGHAT and CDR2 FQNNGV. With V trimmed by 5 bases and J by 5 bases, 3 bases remained unmatched. The CDR3 totals 13 residues. CDR3 bases: TGTGCCAGCAGCATCCAGGGGGATCAGCCCCAGCATTTT. Amino acids: CASSIQGDQPQHF.

This clone was observed once. The chain is built from TRBV6-5 and TRBJ2-5; 10 bases align to TRBD2. The CDR3 loop spans 15 amino acids. With 5 bases clipped from V and 5 bases from J, the junction kept 8 bases outside the gene matches. Germline V lookup: CDR1 MNHEY, CDR2 SVGAGI. The CDR3, as DNA: TGTGCCAGCAGTATTCTAGCGGGAGCTTCCGAGACCCAGTACTTC. It is translated as CASSILAGASETQYF.

V gene TRBV4-1 combines with J gene TRBJ2-7, with 12 bases matching TRBD2. V shed 8 bases, J shed 0 bases, and the junction held 8 bases outside the gene matches. Germline lookup yields CDR1 MGHRA and CDR2 YSYEKL. This CDR3 region has 16 residues. The chain's CDR3 is CASLGLAGRHSYEQYF. DNA of the CDR3: TGCGCCAGCCTCGGACTAGCGGGACGTCACTCCTACGAGCAGTACTTC.

This rearrangement joins TRBV5-1 to TRBJ2-7, with TRBD1 as a possible D gene (5 bases). Germline CDR1 is SGHRS and CDR2 is YFSETQ. The CDR3 has 14 amino acids. V lost 1 base, J lost 1 base, and 9 bases lay in between. CDR3 DNA sequence: TGCGCCAGCAGCTTGTACGACAGTTCCTACGAGCAGTACTTC. Translated, it gives CASSLYDSSYEQYF. Using reference TRBV5-1 and TRBJ2-7 for the parts outside the CDR3, the full variable domain is KAGVTQTPRYLIKTRGQQVTLSCSPISGHRSVSWYQQTPGQGLQFLFEYFSETQRNKGNFPGRFSGRQFSNSRSEMNVSTLELGDSALYLCASSLYDSSYEQYFGPGTRLTVT.

The chain recombines TRBV18 with TRBJ1-5; 7 positions match TRBD1. Germline values: CDR1 KGHSH, CDR2 LQKENI. The J segment lost 5 bases and the V segment lost 3 bases, leaving 4 bases of the junction unmatched. The CDR3 contains 14 residues. This CDR3 is CASSPGQKDQPQHF. Written as DNA, the CDR3 is TGTGCCAGCTCACCGGGACAGAAGGATCAGCCCCAGCATTTT.

This clone was observed a single time. The chain carries TRBV19 and TRBJ2-1, with a tentative D call TRBD2 (7 bases). V was cut by 6 bases and J by 6 bases, with 15 bases left in between. The CDR3 covers 14 residues. Germline V gene lookup returns CDR1 LNHDA and CDR2 SQIVND (reference sequence). DNA for the CDR3: TGTGCCAGTAGGACTGGGGGGGCGAGCAATGAGCAGTTCTTC. Protein product: CASRTGGASNEQFF.

The CDR3 nucleotides are TGTGCCAGCAGCACCACTGGGGATAGGGCAGACACCATATATTTT. Protein sequence: CASSTTGDRADTIYF. This chain links TRBV4-2 with TRBJ1-3; D gene unclear. The ends were cut back, 5 bases at V and 8 bases at J, with 19 bases in the middle. Per germline, CDR1 LGHNA and CDR2 YNFKEQ. The CDR3 loop spans 15 amino acids.

V usage is TRBV9 and J usage is TRBJ2-5; TRBD2 agrees at 12 bases. Germline trimming cut 0 bases from V and 2 bases from J; bases unmatched to any gene: 5. This CDR3 spans 17 amino acids. The germline gives CDR1 SGDLS, CDR2 YYNGEE. This CDR3 reads CASSVGLAGGLQETQYF. The CDR3 DNA follows: TGTGCCAGCAGCGTAGGTCTAGCGGGAGGGCTACAAGAGACCCAGTACTTC.

The rearrangement uses TRBV11-3 and TRBJ2-7, with a tentative D call TRBD2 (6 bases). The ends were cut back, 1 base at V and 7 bases at J, with 11 bases in the middle. Per germline, CDR1 SGHNT and CDR2 YENEEA. The CDR3 runs to 13 residues. The CDR3 is CASSLGAGREQYF. The CDR3 nucleotides read TGTGCCAGCAGCTTAGGAGCGGGTAGGGAGCAGTACTTC.

The chain recombines TRBV28 with TRBJ2-2, with 8 bases matching TRBD1. J was trimmed by 2 bases and V by 5 bases; bases with no gene match: 4. The CDR3 extends over 15 amino acids. CDR1 MDHEN and CDR2 SYDVKM come from the germline V gene. The CDR3 protein is CASSTPGGNTGELFF. The CDR3 nucleotides are TGTGCCAGCAGTACCCCAGGGGGCAACACCGGGGAGCTGTTTTTT.

This chain uses TRBV19 with TRBJ2-1, with D tentatively TRBD1 (5 bases). Germline V lookup: CDR1 LNHDA, CDR2 SQIVND (reference sequence). There are 15 residues in the CDR3. The V and J ends lost 3 bases and 6 bases respectively, with 15 bases between them. CDR3 sequence (DNA): TGTGCCAGTAGTATTAGCCAGGGCCGACGCAATGAGCAGTTCTTC. Translating gives CASSISQGRRNEQFF.

The J gene is TRBJ2-7, the V gene TRBV15; the D gene is possibly TRBD2 (6 bases). Trimming cost V 0 bases and J 9 bases, with 12 bases left between them. The CDR3 spans 13 residues. Germline CDR1 LNHNV, CDR2 YYDKDF (reference sequence). The CDR3, as DNA: TGTGCCACCAGCAGAGATTGGAGGGCAGGGCAGTACTTC. Translation: CATSRDWRAGQYF.

This clone was found once. The chain joins TRBV19 to TRBJ2-2; 8 bases are a match to TRBD1. The CDR3 length is 16 residues. CDR1 is LNHDA and CDR2 is SQIVND in the germline V gene (reference sequence). V was pared by 5 bases and J by 7 bases, with 12 bases of the junction left unmatched. CDR3 sequence: CASSFPSDRANGELFF. The CDR3 region has the DNA TGTGCCAGTAGTTTCCCCTCGGACAGGGCTAACGGGGAGCTGTTTTTT.

The CDR3 DNA follows: TGTGCCAGCAGTCATGTCCAGGGCCATAGCACAGATACGCAGTATTTT. Translation: CASSHVQGHSTDTQYF. The V call is TRBV5-4, the J call TRBJ2-3; maybe TRBD1 (5 bases). CDR1 is SGHNT, CDR2 YYREEE, per germline (reference sequence). This CDR3 is 16 amino acids long. V dropped 5 bases and J dropped 0 bases, with 16 bases sitting between them.

This chain uses TRBV13 with TRBJ1-2, with D tentatively TRBD1 (5 bases). The CDR3 consists of 14 residues. V lost 6 bases to trimming and J lost 4 bases, with 15 bases between them. Germline loops: CDR1 PRHDT, CDR2 FYEKMQ (reference sequence). CDR3 loop: CASRLMTAPYGYTF. CDR3 bases: TGTGCCAGCAGGCTAATGACAGCGCCCTATGGCTACACCTTC.

This clone has just a few counts. The sample has other DNA sequences that encode this CDR3 too. This rearrangement joins TRBV9 to TRBJ1-5, with unresolved D. Germline CDR1 is SGDLS and CDR2 is YYNGEE. Trimming shortened V by 2 bases and J by 5 bases, and 8 bases separated the two germline ends. The CDR3 has 13 amino acids. The CDR3 DNA is TGTGCCAGCAGCGTTGCTCCAGATCAGCCCCAGCATTTT. Protein: CASSVAPDQPQHF.